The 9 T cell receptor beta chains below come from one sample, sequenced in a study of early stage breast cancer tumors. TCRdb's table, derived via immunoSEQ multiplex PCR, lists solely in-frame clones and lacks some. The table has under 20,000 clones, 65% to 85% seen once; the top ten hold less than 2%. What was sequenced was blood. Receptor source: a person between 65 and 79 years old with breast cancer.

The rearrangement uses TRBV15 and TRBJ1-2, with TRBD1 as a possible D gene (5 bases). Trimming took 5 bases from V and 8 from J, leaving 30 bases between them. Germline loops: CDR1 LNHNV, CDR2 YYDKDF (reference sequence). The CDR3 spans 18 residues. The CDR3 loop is CATSSTNLDSRKRYGYTF. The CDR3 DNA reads TGTGCCACCAGCTCCACGAACCTTGACAGTCGGAAGAGGTACGGCTACACCTTC.

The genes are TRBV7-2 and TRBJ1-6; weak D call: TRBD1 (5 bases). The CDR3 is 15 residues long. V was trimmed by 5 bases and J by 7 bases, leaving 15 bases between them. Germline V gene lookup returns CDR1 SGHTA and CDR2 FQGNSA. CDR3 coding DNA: TGTGCCAGCAGCCCTGCTGACAGTGCCAATTCACCCCTCCACTTT. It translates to CASSPADSANSPLHF.

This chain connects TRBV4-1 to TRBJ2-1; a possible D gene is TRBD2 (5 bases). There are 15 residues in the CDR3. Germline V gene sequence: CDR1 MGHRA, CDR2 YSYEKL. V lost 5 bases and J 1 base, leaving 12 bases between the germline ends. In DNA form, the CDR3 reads TGCGCCAGCAGCTTTGCCCGACTATCCTACAATGAGCAGTTCTTC. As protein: CASSFARLSYNEQFF.

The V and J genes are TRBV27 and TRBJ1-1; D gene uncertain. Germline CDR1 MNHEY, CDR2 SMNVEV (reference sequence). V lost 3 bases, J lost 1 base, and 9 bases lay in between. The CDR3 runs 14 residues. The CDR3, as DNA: TGTGCCAGCAGTTTTTCAGATCCGAACACTGAAGCTTTCTTT. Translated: CASSFSDPNTEAFF.

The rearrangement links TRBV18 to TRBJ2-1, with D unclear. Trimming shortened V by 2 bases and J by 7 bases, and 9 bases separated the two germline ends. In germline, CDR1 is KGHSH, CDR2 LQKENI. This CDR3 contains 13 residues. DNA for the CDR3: TGTGCCAGCTCACCAACTCGAGAGAATGAGCAGTTCTTC. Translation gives CASSPTRENEQFF.

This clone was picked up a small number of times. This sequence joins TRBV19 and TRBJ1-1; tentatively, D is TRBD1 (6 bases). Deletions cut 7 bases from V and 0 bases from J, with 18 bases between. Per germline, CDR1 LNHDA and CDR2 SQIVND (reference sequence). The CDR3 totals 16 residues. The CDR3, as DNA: TGTGCCAGTAAAATGGGGGCGATTGCGGTGAACACTGAAGCTTTCTTT. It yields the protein CASKMGAIAVNTEAFF. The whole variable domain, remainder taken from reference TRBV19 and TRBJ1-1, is DGGITQSPKYLFRKEGQNVTLSCEQNLNHDAMYWYRQDPGQGLRLIYYSQIVNDFQKGDIAEGYSVSREKKESFPLTVTSAQKNPTAFYLCASKMGAIAVNTEAFFGQGTRLTVV.

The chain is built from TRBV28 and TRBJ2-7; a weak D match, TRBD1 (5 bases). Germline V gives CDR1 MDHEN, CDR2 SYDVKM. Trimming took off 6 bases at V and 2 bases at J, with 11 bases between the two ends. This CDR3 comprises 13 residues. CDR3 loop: CASRKTAPYEQYF. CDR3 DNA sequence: TGTGCCAGCAGGAAGACAGCCCCCTACGAGCAGTACTTC.

CDR3 DNA sequence: TGTGCCAGCAGCGTAGCCGGGGACAGCTACAATGAGCAGTTCTTC. This translates into CASSVAGDSYNEQFF. The V gene is TRBV9, the J gene TRBJ2-1, with 7 bases lining up with TRBD1. Germline V gene data show CDR1 as SGDLS and CDR2 as YYNGEE. This CDR3 has 15 amino acids. With V trimmed by 0 bases and J by 3 bases, 3 bases remained unmatched.

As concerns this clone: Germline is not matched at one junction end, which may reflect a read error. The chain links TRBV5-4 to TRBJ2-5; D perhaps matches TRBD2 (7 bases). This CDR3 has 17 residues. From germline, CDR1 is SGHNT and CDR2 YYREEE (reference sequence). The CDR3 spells CASSLGGGVGVRETQYF. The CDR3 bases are TGTGCCAGCAGTTTGGGCGGGGGCGTGGGGGTTCGGGAGACCCAGTACTTC.